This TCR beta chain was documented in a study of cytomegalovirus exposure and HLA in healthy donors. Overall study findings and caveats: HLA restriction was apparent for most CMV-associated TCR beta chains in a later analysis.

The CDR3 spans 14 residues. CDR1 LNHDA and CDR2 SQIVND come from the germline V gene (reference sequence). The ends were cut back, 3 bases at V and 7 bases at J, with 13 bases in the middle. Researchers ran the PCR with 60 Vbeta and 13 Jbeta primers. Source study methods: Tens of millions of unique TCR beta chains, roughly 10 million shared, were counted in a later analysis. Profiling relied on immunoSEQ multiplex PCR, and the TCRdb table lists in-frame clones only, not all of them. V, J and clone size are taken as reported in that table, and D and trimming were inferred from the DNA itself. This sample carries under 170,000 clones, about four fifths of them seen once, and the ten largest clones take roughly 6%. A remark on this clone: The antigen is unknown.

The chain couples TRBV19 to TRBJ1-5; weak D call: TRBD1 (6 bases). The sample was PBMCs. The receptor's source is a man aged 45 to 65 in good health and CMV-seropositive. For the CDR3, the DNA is TGTGCCAGTAGTATGTGGGGGCTTGGGCAGCCCCAGCATTTT. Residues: CASSMWGLGQPQHF. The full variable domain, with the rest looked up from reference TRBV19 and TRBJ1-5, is DGGITQSPKYLFRKEGQNVTLSCEQNLNHDAMYWYRQDPGQGLRLIYYSQIVNDFQKGDIAEGYSVSREKKESFPLTVTSAQKNPTAFYLCASSMWGLGQPQHFGDGTRLSIL.